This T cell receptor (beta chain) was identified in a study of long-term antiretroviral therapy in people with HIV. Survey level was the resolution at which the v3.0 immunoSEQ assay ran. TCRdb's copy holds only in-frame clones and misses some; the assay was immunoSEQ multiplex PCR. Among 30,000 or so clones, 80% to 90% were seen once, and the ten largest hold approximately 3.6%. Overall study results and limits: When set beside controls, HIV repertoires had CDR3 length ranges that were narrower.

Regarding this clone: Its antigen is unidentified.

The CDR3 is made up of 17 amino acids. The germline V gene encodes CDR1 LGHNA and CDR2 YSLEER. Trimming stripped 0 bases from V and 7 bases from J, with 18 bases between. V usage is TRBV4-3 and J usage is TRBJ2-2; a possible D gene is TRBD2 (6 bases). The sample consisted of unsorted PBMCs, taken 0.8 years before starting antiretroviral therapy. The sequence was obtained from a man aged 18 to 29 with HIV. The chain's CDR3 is CASSQELIAVRDGELFF. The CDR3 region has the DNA TGCGCCAGCAGCCAAGAATTGATAGCGGTTCGCGACGGGGAGCTGTTTTTT.